The clone carrying this T cell receptor beta chain was counted between two and nine times. Mismatch with germline at one junction end may stem from a read error. Original handling: For nucleated cells, counts were estimated from reference gene primer amplification. Sequencing was performed with immunoSEQ multiplex PCR; in TCRdb, only in-frame clones are kept and a portion is missing. From that table come the V and J calls and clone size; the DNA was used to work out D and trimming. The table has some 340,000 clones, about 86% seen once. This sample is drawn from a study of blood T cell repertoires in COVID-19. Turning to the study itself: Donors in the United States, Italy and Spain gave samples during acute or convalescent COVID-19. PBMCs, B-cell-depleted T cells, or T cells provided the cDNA or gDNA that made up the material.

Per germline, CDR1 SGHTA and CDR2 FQGNSA. The CDR3 contains 14 residues. The chain couples TRBV7-2 to TRBJ2-2; D remains ambiguous. The clonotype originates from a man aged 25-40 years with active or convalescent COVID-19. The sequencing input was peripheral blood. Here the CDR3 DNA reads TGTGCCAGCAGTTTAGGAGTCGGCACCGGGGAGCTGTTTTTT. It is translated as CASSLGVGTGELFF.